This is a list of T cell receptor beta chains from one sample in a study of T cell responses to AZD1222 COVID-19 vaccine. The table came from immunoSEQ multiplex PCR; TCRdb's copy has only in-frame clones and leaves some out. In the table there are 98,000 or so clones, approximately 93% of which are singletons. This specimen consisted of peripheral blood, obtained on day 0 of AZD1222 vaccination. These receptors all come from an adult in good health. The CDR3 runs from the conserved cysteine through the conserved F or W. Fields, in order: J gene, clone size, V gene, D gene, CDR3 DNA, CDR3 protein. A D gene is named only where the DNA matches it firmly. Where a row states a size, it is once, few, many or the class of an expanded clone; other rows omit it.

J: TRBJ1-5; size: .; V: TRBV6-2/TRBV6-3; D: .; DNA: TGTGCCAGCAGCCCCCGCAAGTATAGCAATCAGCCCCAGCATTTT; CDR3: CASSPRKYSNQPQHF
J: TRBJ1-2; size: .; V: TRBV29-1; D: TRBD1; DNA: TGCAGCGTAGGAGGGACAGGGGGCCCGGGCTACACCTTC; CDR3: CSVGGTGGPGYTF
J: TRBJ2-7; size: .; V: TRBV29-1; D: .; DNA: TGCAGCGTTGAACAGGGCGCCTCGGGGCAGTACTTC; CDR3: CSVEQGASGQYF
J: TRBJ1-1; size: .; V: TRBV2; D: .; DNA: TGTGCCAGCAGAATCACCGAAGCTTTCTTT; CDR3: CASRITEAFF
J: TRBJ2-7; size: .; V: TRBV6-6; D: .; DNA: TGTGCCAGCAGTTACGGTCGCGGGATAACCTACGAGCAGTACTTC; CDR3: CASSYGRGITYEQYF
J: TRBJ1-1; size: .; V: TRBV13; D: .; DNA: TGTGCCAGCAGCTTAGAGGGCAGGGCCGCTGAAGCTTTCTTT; CDR3: CASSLEGRAAEAFF
J: TRBJ2-1; size: .; V: TRBV9; D: .; DNA: TGTGCCAGCAGCGTAGCTGGGCAGGGAGGCAATGAGCAGTTCTTC; CDR3: CASSVAGQGGNEQFF
J: TRBJ2-6; size: .; V: TRBV5-1; D: .; DNA: TGCGCCAGCAGCTTGGTGCGTGGTGGGGCCAACGTCCTGACTTTC; CDR3: CASSLVRGGANVLTF
J: TRBJ2-5; size: .; V: TRBV28; D: TRBD2; DNA: TGTGCCAGCAGTTTATCTCGACTAGCCCCAAGGGAGACCCAGTACTTC; CDR3: CASSLSRLAPRETQYF
J: TRBJ1-1; size: .; V: TRBV11-3; D: .; DNA: TGTGCCAGCAGCTGGGGGACAAGGAACACTGAAGCTTTCTTT; CDR3: CASSWGTRNTEAFF
J: TRBJ1-1; size: .; V: TRBV27; D: .; DNA: TGTGCCAGCAGTTTACGGGGGGGGAACACTGAAGCTTTCTTT; CDR3: CASSLRGGNTEAFF
J: TRBJ2-7; size: .; V: TRBV11-2; D: .; DNA: TGTGCCAGCAGCGAAAGGACCGAGGAACCTATCTACGAGCAGTACTTC; CDR3: CASSERTEEPIYEQYF
J: TRBJ2-6; size: .; V: TRBV18; D: .; DNA: TGTGCCAGCTCACCACCGGGCAGGAGCTCTGGGGCCAACGTCCTGACTTTC; CDR3: CASSPPGRSSGANVLTF
J: TRBJ2-2; size: .; V: TRBV27; D: .; DNA: TGTGCCAGCAGTCTCCTTCTGGGGGGCGGCACCGGGGAGCTGTTTTTT; CDR3: CASSLLLGGGTGELFF
J: TRBJ1-1; size: once; V: TRBV30; D: .; DNA: TGTGCCTGGAGTGTAAAGGGGATAGAAACTGAAGCTTTCTTT; CDR3: CAWSVKGIETEAFF
J: TRBJ2-1; size: .; V: TRBV11-2; D: .; DNA: TGTGCCAGCAGCTCCGTGATTTCGGGCACTGGGCACAATGAGCAGTTCTTC; CDR3: CASSSVISGTGHNEQFF
J: TRBJ1-2; size: .; V: TRBV6-4; D: .; DNA: TGTGCCAGCAGCGTCAGCCCAGGGTATGGCTACACCTTC; CDR3: CASSVSPGYGYTF
J: TRBJ2-2; size: .; V: TRBV27; D: TRBD2; DNA: TGTGCCAGCAGCAGGACTAGCGGGAGGGGAGGCGGGGAGCTGTTTTTT; CDR3: CASSRTSGRGGGELFF
J: TRBJ2-3; size: .; V: TRBV12-3/TRBV12-4; D: .; DNA: TGTGCCAGCGGAACAGGAGATACGCAGTATTTT; CDR3: CASGTGDTQYF
J: TRBJ2-7; size: .; V: TRBV6-2/TRBV6-3; D: .; DNA: TGTGCCAGCAGTTACCAGGGTCCTAGCTACGAGCAGTACTTC; CDR3: CASSYQGPSYEQYF
J: TRBJ2-7; size: .; V: TRBV3-1/TRBV3-2; D: .; DNA: TGTGCCAGCAGCCGAGGGTGGGGCACCTACGAGCAGTACTTC; CDR3: CASSRGWGTYEQYF
J: TRBJ2-1; size: .; V: TRBV6-4; D: TRBD2; DNA: TGTGCCAGCAGCCGGGACTCAGCGGGAGATTTTATTGAGCAGTTCTTC; CDR3: CASSRDSAGDFIEQFF
J: TRBJ2-3; size: .; V: TRBV7-3; D: TRBD2; DNA: TGTGCCAGCAGCTTAAGGGGCCCTAACATAGCGGGAGGGAGCACAGATACGCAGTATTTT; CDR3: CASSLRGPNIAGGSTDTQYF
J: TRBJ2-5; size: once; V: TRBV5-4; D: .; DNA: TGTGCCAGCAGCTTGGTACGGGGGGCGAGTTTGGAGACCCAGTACTTC; CDR3: CASSLVRGASLETQYF
J: TRBJ2-7; size: .; V: TRBV27; D: TRBD1; DNA: TGTGCCAGCAGTTCAACCGGGACAGTCGACGAGCAGTACTTC; CDR3: CASSSTGTVDEQYF
J: TRBJ2-7; size: once; V: TRBV6-2/TRBV6-3; D: .; DNA: TGTGCCAGCAGTTACGGGCAGACCTACGAGCAGTACTTC; CDR3: CASSYGQTYEQYF
J: TRBJ2-1; size: .; V: TRBV6-2/TRBV6-3; D: .; DNA: TGTGCCAGCAGTTCGTCAGGGGAGCAGTTCTTC; CDR3: CASSSSGEQFF
J: TRBJ1-1; size: .; V: TRBV5-1; D: TRBD1; DNA: TGCGCCAGCAGGGATCGACAGGGCTTGAACACTGAAGCTTTCTTT; CDR3: CASRDRQGLNTEAFF
J: TRBJ2-5; size: .; V: TRBV15; D: .; DNA: TGTGCCACCAGCAGAGATCCTTCCCGGGAGACCCAGTACTTC; CDR3: CATSRDPSRETQYF
J: TRBJ1-2; size: .; V: TRBV19; D: TRBD1; DNA: TGTGCCAGTAGTAGCGGACAGGCCATCTATGGCTACACCTTC; CDR3: CASSSGQAIYGYTF
J: TRBJ1-3; size: .; V: TRBV7-8; D: TRBD1; DNA: TGTGCCAGCAGCTTGGAGCGGACAGGGGGCCTTGGAAACACCATATATTTT; CDR3: CASSLERTGGLGNTIYF
J: TRBJ1-1; size: .; V: TRBV12-5; D: TRBD1; DNA: TGTGCTAGTGGTTTCCAACCGGGACAGGGTGGGACTGAAGCTTTCTTT; CDR3: CASGFQPGQGGTEAFF
J: TRBJ2-5; size: .; V: TRBV7-2; D: TRBD2; DNA: TGTGCCAGCAGCCTTCAAGGACGGGGGGAGGAGACCCAGTACTTC; CDR3: CASSLQGRGEETQYF
J: TRBJ2-1; size: .; V: TRBV5-4; D: TRBD1; DNA: TGTGCCAGCAGTACAGGGGGGAGAAGGGAGAGTGAGCAGTTCTTC; CDR3: CASSTGGRRESEQFF
J: TRBJ2-2; size: once; V: TRBV19; D: .; DNA: TGTGCCAGTAGTATAGTCACCGTAGGGCGCGGGACGAACACCGGGGAGCTGTTTTTT; CDR3: CASSIVTVGRGTNTGELFF
J: TRBJ1-2; size: .; V: TRBV3-1/TRBV3-2; D: TRBD1; DNA: TGTGCCAGCAGCCAACTCGGACAGGGATCATACACCTTC; CDR3: CASSQLGQGSYTF
J: TRBJ1-5; size: .; V: TRBV2; D: .; DNA: TGTGCCAGCAGAGGAGCACAGGCCGGGCAGGGTCAGCCCCAGCATTTT; CDR3: CASRGAQAGQGQPQHF
J: TRBJ2-5; size: .; V: TRBV18; D: .; DNA: TGTGCCAGCTCACCCACTAAAGAGACCCAGTACTTC; CDR3: CASSPTKETQYF
J: TRBJ1-2; size: .; V: TRBV5-4; D: .; DNA: TGTGCCAGCACAGGGCCCTCAAACTATGGCTACACCTTC; CDR3: CASTGPSNYGYTF
J: TRBJ2-7; size: .; V: TRBV28; D: TRBD1; DNA: TGTGCCAGCAGTTCCCACGGACAGGGCCCCTACGAGCAGTACTTC; CDR3: CASSSHGQGPYEQYF
J: TRBJ1-1; size: .; V: TRBV19; D: TRBD1; DNA: TGTGCCAGTAGACAAAGACAGGGGGCTTCTGAAGCTTTCTTT; CDR3: CASRQRQGASEAFF
J: TRBJ2-1; size: .; V: TRBV4-2; D: .; DNA: TGTGCCAGCAGCCAAGAGGGGACAGAGCAGTTCTTC; CDR3: CASSQEGTEQFF
J: TRBJ2-3; size: .; V: TRBV9; D: TRBD2; DNA: TGTGCCAGCAGCGTAGGGACTAGCGGGAGCGCTAGCACAGATACGCAGTATTTT; CDR3: CASSVGTSGSASTDTQYF
J: TRBJ1-3; size: once; V: TRBV6-1; D: .; DNA: TGTGCCAGCAGTGAAAGCCGAGTTGCTGGAAACACCATATATTTT; CDR3: CASSESRVAGNTIYF
J: TRBJ1-1; size: few; V: TRBV18; D: .; DNA: TGTGCCAGCTCACCACCGCTTGCTCAGACGAACACTGAAGCTTTCTTT; CDR3: CASSPPLAQTNTEAFF
J: TRBJ2-7; size: .; V: TRBV14; D: .; DNA: TGTGCCAGCAGCCAAGATTCGGGCAGCTCCTACGAGCAGTACTTC; CDR3: CASSQDSGSSYEQYF
J: TRBJ2-3; size: .; V: TRBV6-5; D: TRBD2; DNA: TGTGCCAGCAGTTACAGGACTAGCGGGGGAACAGATACGCAGTATTTT; CDR3: CASSYRTSGGTDTQYF
J: TRBJ2-3; size: .; V: TRBV2; D: .; DNA: TGTGCCAGCAGTGAGAGGAGGGCAAGCACAGATACGCAGTATTTT; CDR3: CASSERRASTDTQYF
J: TRBJ2-1; size: .; V: TRBV7-3; D: TRBD2; DNA: TGTGCCAGCAGCTTACCCGGGGGGAGCTCCTACAATGAGCAGTTCTTC; CDR3: CASSLPGGSSYNEQFF
J: TRBJ2-5; size: .; V: TRBV3-1/TRBV3-2; D: .; DNA: TGTGCCAGCACCTGGGGGCGTGGGGGGGAGACCCAGTACTTC; CDR3: CASTWGRGGETQYF
J: TRBJ2-3; size: .; V: TRBV13; D: .; DNA: TGTGCCAGCAGCCCCTCCCTGGGAGCTAGCACAGATACGCAGTATTTT; CDR3: CASSPSLGASTDTQYF
J: TRBJ1-1; size: .; V: TRBV4-2; D: .; DNA: TGTGCCAGCAGCCAAAATAGGGAAGAACGGACTGAAGCTTTCTTT; CDR3: CASSQNREERTEAFF
J: TRBJ1-2; size: .; V: TRBV11-2; D: .; DNA: TGTGCCAGCAGCTTAGAGGGGGCAGCTTATGGGGGCTACACCTTC; CDR3: CASSLEGAAYGGYTF